Sequencing of this T cell receptor beta chain was carried out in a study of cytomegalovirus exposure and HLA in healthy donors. Germline V gene data show CDR1 as MNHNS and CDR2 as SASEGT. This CDR3 region has 15 residues. V was trimmed by 3 bases and J by 12 bases, leaving 21 bases between them. Study-wide results and limits: Altogether, 170 or so TCR beta chains were recorded as cytomegalovirus-associated.

This clone was observed a handful of times. The antigen is not known. Use of 60 Vbeta and 13 Jbeta primers characterized the PCR. As handled by the study authors: In a later analysis, 80 million to 100 million unique TCR beta chains included roughly 11 million shared by two or more donors. Data came from immunoSEQ multiplex PCR; TCRdb stores just in-frame clones and leaves some out. D and trimming come from the DNA, and the V and J calls and clone size come from that table. The repertoire holds approximately 89,000 clones, with about 75% as singletons. The specimen was PBMCs. This TCR was recovered from a man in his thirties or forties in good health and CMV-seropositive. The rearrangement joins TRBV6-1 to TRBJ2-1; D gene uncertain. In DNA form, the CDR3 reads TGTGCCAGCAGTGATCAGACACCAATGACACGTGGGCAGTTCTTC. It specifies CASSDQTPMTRGQFF.